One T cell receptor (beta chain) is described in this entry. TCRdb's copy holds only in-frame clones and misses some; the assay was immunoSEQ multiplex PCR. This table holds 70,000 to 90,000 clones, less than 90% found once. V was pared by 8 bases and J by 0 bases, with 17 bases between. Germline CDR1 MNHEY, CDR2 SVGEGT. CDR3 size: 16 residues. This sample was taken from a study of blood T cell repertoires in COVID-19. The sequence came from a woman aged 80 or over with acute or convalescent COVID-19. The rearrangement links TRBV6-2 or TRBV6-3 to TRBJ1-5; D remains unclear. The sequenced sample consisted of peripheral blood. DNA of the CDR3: TGTGCCAGCTGCCAGTCCGCGGTTTATAGCAATCAGCCCCAGCATTTT. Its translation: CASCQSAVYSNQPQHF.